Given below is one T cell receptor (beta chain) in context. Its matching antigen is unknown. The CDR3 length is 11 residues. V was shortened by 1 base and J by 11 bases, with 9 bases between the two germline ends. Each CDR3 protein gets one entry after TCRdb re-called the reads with MiXCR. The table has roughly 730,000 distinct CDR3 sequences, roughly 30% seen once; the top ten hold about 18%. The data stem from a study of T cell repertoires in cytomegalovirus infection. The overall study: Matching HLA type, along with CMV infection, was indicated by public TCR beta signatures.

General study findings and limits: Carriers of CMV plus the relevant HLA were identified by cumulative public TCR beta family frequency.

Here the sequenced sample was cultured PBMCs, taken from culture after CMV antigen stimulation. The sequence came from a human donor in good health (CMV status not recorded). Some clones in this sample may be carry-over from other donors' samples. The chain combines TRBV12-3 or TRBV12-4 with TRBJ2-7; D may be TRBD1 or TRBD2 (5 bases each). The CDR3 protein is CASSLVGTKYF. The CDR3 DNA follows: TGTGCCAGCAGTTTAGTCGGGACCAAGTACTTC.